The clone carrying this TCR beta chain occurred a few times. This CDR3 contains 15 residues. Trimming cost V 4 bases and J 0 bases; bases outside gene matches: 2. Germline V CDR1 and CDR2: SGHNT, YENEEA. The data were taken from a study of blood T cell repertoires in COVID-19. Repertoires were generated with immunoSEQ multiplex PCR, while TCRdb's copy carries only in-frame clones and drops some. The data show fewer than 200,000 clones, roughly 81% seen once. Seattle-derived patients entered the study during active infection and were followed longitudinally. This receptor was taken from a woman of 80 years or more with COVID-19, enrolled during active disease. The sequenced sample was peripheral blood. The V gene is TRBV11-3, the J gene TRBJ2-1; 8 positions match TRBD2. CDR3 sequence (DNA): TGTGCCAGCAGCTCTGGGACTAGCTCCTACAATGAGCAGTTCTTC. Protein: CASSSGTSSYNEQFF.